This TCR beta chain was sequenced for a study of OX40 agonist ivuxolimab in advanced cancers. The overall study: Participants, roughly 81% male, averaged approximately 65 years of age, ranging from roughly 23 to 90. Study conclusions and caveats: At 0.1 to 3.0 mg/kg and by week 6, clonal expansion occurred in CD4+ and CD8+ blood T cells.

This clone was found once. Antigen specificity is unknown. The assay was immunoSEQ multiplex PCR, and TCRdb's table has in-frame clones only and misses some. The data show tens of thousands of clones, with about four fifths seen just once and 4.6% held by the top ten. The V and J ends lost 3 bases and 10 bases respectively, with 15 bases between them. This CDR3 contains 14 residues. From germline, CDR1 is SGHNT and CDR2 YENEEA. V is TRBV11-3 and J is TRBJ1-4; a possible D gene is TRBD1 (5 bases). The sequence came from an adult with an advanced solid tumor such as melanoma, head and neck, liver or kidney cancer. This specimen consisted of CD4+ or CD8+ T cells sorted from blood, obtained in a trial of the OX40 agonist ivuxolimab. CDR3 loop: CASSFSQGRTKLFF. Here the CDR3 DNA reads TGTGCCAGCAGCTTTTCGCAGGGACGAACAAAACTGTTTTTT.